This T cell receptor beta chain was captured in a study of cytomegalovirus exposure and HLA in healthy donors. The PCR made use of 60 Vbeta and 13 Jbeta primers. The method was immunoSEQ multiplex PCR; TCRdb's version includes in-frame clones alone and lacks a portion of them. The sample lists roughly 140,000 clones, about four fifths occurring once. The germline gives CDR1 GTSNPN, CDR2 SVGIG (reference sequence). The CDR3 is 13 amino acids. Unmatched junction bases numbered 2, after V lost 3 bases and J lost 7 bases. Study outcomes and limitations: V- and J-gene trimming of TCR beta was linked (in a later analysis) to a missense DCLRE1C variant. There were several of the most significant clusters that appeared linked to common viral pathogens in a later analysis. Altogether, 160 or so TCR beta chains were recorded as cytomegalovirus-associated.

This clone was counted once. The antigen is unknown. This receptor was identified in a man between 35 and 55 years old in good health and CMV-seronegative. The genes are TRBV30 and TRBJ1-4; 10 nucleotides agree with TRBD1. Sample: PBMCs. CDR3 nucleotides: TGTGCCTGGAGGGGGACAGGGGTTGAAAAACTGTTTTTT. Its protein product is CAWRGTGVEKLFF.